This TCR beta chain was found in a study of T cells in Graves' hyperthyroidism and ophthalmopathy. General study findings and limits: The model identified upcoming ophthalmopathy a median 6.5 months ahead of onset. Most thyroid clonotypes that were expanded above 0.001 also turned up in blood.

Amplified regions were TCR beta CDR3 sequences from RNA transcripts. In the first-round RT-PCR of the TCR CDR3, the HTBI primer set was used. TCRdb re-derived calls from the multiplex PCR reads in MiXCR, one entry per CDR3 protein. The repertoire holds about 690,000 distinct CDR3 sequences, with 15% to 20% as singletons. This clonotype showed up many times. Antigen specificity is unknown. V lost 5 bases and J lost 8; bases outside the gene matches: 12. Germline loops: CDR1 MDHEN, CDR2 SYDVKM. The CDR3 has 15 residues. The genes are TRBV28 and TRBJ2-1, with 7 bases aligning to TRBD1. The TCR sequence derives from a man aged 50-59 years with Graves' hyperthyroidism. The sequencing sample was made of blood. The DNA for the CDR3 is TGTGCCAGCAGTACACCGGGACAGATCGTGTATGAGCAGTTCTTC. Translating it yields CASSTPGQIVYEQFF.